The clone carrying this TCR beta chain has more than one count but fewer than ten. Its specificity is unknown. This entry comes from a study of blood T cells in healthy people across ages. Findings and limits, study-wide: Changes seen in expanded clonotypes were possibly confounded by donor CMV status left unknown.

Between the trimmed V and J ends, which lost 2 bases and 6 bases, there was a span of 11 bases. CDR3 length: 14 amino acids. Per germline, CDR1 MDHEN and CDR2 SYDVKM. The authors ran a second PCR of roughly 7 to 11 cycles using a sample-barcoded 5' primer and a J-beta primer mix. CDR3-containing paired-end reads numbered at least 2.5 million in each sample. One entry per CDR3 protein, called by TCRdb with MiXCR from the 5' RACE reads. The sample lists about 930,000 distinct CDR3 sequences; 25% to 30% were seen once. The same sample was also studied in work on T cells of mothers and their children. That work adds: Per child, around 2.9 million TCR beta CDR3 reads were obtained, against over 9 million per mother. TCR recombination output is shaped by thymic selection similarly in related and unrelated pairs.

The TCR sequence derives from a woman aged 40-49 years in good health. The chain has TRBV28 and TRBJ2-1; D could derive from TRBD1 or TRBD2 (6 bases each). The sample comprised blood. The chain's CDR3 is CASSLPGASNEQFF. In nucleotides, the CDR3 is TGTGCCAGCAGTTTACCGGGGGCGTCCAATGAGCAGTTCTTC.